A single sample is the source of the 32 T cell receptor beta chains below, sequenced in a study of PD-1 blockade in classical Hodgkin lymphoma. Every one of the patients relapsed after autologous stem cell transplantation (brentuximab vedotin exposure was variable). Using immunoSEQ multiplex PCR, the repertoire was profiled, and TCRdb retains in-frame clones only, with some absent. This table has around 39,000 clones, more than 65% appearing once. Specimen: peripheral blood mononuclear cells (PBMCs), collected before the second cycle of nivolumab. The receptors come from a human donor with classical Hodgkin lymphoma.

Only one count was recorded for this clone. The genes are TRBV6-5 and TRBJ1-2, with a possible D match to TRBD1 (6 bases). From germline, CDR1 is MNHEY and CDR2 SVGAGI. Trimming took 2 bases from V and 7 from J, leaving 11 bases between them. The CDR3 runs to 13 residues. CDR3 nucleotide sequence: TGTGCCAGCAGTTACGAAGGGGGGTCTGGCTACACCTTC. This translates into CASSYEGGSGYTF.

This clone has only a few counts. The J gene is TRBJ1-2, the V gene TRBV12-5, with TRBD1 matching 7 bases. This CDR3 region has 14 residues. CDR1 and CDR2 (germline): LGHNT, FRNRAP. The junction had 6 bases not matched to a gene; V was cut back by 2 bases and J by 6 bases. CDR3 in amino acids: CASGLYRGWDGYTF. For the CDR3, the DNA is TGTGCTAGTGGTTTGTACAGGGGATGGGATGGCTACACCTTC.

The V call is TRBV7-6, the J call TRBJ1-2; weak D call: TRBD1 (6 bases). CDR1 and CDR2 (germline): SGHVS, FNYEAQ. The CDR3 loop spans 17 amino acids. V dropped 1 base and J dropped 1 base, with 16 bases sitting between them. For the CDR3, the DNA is TGTGCCAGCAGCTTAGTGCCGTCGAGGGGGGATAACTATGGCTACACCTTC. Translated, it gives CASSLVPSRGDNYGYTF.

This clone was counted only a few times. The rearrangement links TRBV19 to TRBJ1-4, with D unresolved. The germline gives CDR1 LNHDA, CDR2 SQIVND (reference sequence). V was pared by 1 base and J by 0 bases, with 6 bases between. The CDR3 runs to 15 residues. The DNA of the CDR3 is TGTGCCAGTAGTATAGGAGCCGCAACTAATGAAAAACTGTTTTTT. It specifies CASSIGAATNEKLFF.

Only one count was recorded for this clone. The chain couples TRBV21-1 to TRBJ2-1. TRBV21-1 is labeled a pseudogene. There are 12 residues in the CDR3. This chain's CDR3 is CASSKVTAEQFF. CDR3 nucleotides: TGTGCCAGCAGCAAAGTTACGGCGGAGCAGTTCTTC.

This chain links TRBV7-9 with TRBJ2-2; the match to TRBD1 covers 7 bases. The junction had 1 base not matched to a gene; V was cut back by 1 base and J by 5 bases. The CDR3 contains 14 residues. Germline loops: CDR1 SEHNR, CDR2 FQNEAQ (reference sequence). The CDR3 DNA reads TGTGCCAGCAGCTTAGTGGGACAGACCGGGGAGCTGTTTTTT. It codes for CASSLVGQTGELFF.

CDR3 sequence: CASSLKNRDRAAFF. CDR3 DNA sequence: TGCGCCAGCAGCTTAAAAAACCGGGACAGGGCAGCTTTCTTT. V and J are TRBV5-1 and TRBJ1-1, with TRBD1 matching 9 bases. CDR1 and CDR2 from the germline V gene are SGHRS and YFSETQ. The CDR3 extends over 14 amino acids. V shed 2 bases, J shed 10 bases, and the junction held 9 bases outside the gene matches.

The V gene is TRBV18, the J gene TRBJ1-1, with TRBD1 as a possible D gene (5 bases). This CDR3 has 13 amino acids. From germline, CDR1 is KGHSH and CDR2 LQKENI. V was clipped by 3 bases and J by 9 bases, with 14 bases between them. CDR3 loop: CASSPPGTTKAFF. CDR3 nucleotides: TGTGCCAGCTCACCGCCCGGGACGACTAAAGCTTTCTTT.

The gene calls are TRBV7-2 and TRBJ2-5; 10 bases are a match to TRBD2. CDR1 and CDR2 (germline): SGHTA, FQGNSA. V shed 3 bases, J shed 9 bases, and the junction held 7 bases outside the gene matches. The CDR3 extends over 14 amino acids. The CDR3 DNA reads TGTGCCAGCAGCTTTAACACAGCGGGGGGGCCCCAGTACTTC. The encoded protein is CASSFNTAGGPQYF.

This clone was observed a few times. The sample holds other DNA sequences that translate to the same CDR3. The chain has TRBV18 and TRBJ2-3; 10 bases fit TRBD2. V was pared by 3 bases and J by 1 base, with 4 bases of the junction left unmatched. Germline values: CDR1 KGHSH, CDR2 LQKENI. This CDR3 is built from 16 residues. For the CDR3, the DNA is TGTGCCAGCTCACCTCTCACTAGCGGGGGCACAGATACGCAGTATTTT. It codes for CASSPLTSGGTDTQYF.

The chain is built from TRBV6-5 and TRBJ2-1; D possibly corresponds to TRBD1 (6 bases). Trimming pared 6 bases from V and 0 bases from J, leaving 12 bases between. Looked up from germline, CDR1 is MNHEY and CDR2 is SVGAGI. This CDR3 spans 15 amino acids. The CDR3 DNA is TGTGCCAGCAGCATCACAGGGAGCTCCTACAATGAGCAGTTCTTC. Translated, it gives CASSITGSSYNEQFF.

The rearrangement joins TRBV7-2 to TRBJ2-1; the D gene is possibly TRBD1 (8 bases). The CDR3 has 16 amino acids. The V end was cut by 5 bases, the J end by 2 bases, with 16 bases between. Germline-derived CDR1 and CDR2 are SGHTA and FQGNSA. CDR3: CASSIQGGETYNEQFF. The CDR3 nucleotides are TGTGCCAGCAGCATACAGGGGGGGGAAACCTACAATGAGCAGTTCTTC.

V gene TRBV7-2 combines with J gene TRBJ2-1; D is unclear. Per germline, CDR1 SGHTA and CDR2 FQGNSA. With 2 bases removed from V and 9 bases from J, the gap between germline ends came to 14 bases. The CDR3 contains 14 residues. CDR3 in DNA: TGTGCCAGCAGCTTACTCGTGGGGTTGGTTGAGCAGTTCTTC. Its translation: CASSLLVGLVEQFF.

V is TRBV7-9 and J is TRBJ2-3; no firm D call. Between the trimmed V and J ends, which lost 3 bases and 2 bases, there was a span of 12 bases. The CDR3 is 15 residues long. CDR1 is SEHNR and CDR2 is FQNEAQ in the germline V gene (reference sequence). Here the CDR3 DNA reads TGTGCCAGCAGCTTCGGCTACCAATTCACAGATACGCAGTATTTT. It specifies CASSFGYQFTDTQYF.

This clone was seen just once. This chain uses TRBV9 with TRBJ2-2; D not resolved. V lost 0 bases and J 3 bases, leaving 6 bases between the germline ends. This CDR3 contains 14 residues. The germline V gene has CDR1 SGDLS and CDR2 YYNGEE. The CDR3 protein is CASSVEGYTGELFF. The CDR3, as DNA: TGTGCCAGCAGCGTAGAAGGGTACACCGGGGAGCTGTTTTTT.

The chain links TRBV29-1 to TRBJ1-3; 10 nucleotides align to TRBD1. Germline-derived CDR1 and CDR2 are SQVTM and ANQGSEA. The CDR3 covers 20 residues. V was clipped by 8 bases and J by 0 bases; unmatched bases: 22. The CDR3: CSNRQGAARRGTYSGNTIYF. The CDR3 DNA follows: TGCAGCAACCGACAGGGGGCTGCTCGGCGGGGGACCTACTCTGGAAACACCATATATTTT.

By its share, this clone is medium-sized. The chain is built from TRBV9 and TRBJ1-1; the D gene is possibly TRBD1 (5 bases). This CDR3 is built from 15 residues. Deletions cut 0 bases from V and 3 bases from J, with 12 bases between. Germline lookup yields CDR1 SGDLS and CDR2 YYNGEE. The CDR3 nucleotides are TGTGCCAGCAGCGTAGTGGGAGGGGCGGACACTGAAGCTTTCTTT. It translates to CASSVVGGADTEAFF. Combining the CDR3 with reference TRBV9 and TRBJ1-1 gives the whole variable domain DSGVTQTPKHLITATGQRVTLRCSPRSGDLSVYWYQQSLDQGLQFLIQYYNGEERAKGNILERFSAQQFPDLHSELNLSSLELGDSALYFCASSVVGGADTEAFFGQGTRLTVV.

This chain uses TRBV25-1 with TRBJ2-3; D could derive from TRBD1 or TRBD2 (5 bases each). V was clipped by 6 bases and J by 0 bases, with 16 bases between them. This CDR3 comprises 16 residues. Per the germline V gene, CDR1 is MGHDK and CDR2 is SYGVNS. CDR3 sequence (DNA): TGTGCCAGCAGCCCAGGGACCCGTGCTAGCACAGATACGCAGTATTTT. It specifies CASSPGTRASTDTQYF.

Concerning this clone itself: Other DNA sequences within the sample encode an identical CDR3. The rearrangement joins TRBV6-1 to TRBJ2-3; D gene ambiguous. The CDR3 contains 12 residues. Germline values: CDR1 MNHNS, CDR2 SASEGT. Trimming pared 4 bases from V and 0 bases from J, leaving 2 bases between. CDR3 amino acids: CASSGSTDTQYF. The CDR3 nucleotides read TGTGCCAGCAGTGGGAGCACAGATACGCAGTATTTT.

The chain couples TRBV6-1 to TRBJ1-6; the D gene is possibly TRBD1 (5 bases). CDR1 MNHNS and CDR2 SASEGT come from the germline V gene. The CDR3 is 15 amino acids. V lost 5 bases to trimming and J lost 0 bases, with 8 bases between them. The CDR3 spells CASSMGDSYNSPLHF. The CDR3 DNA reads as TGTGCCAGCAGTATGGGGGACTCCTATAATTCACCCCTCCACTTT.

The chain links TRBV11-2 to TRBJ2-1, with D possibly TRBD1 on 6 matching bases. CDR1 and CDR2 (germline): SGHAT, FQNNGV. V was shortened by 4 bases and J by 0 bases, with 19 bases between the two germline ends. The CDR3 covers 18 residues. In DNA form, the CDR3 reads TGTGCCAGCAGCTCTATGCCGGGACACAGGAGCTCCTACAATGAGCAGTTCTTC. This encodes CASSSMPGHRSSYNEQFF.

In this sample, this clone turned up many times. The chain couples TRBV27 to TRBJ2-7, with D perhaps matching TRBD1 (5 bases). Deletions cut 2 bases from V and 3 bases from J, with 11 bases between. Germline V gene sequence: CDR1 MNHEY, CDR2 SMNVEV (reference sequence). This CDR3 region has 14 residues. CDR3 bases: TGTGCCAGCAGTTTAGGGCAGGGCGGCTACGAGCAGTACTTC. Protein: CASSLGQGGYEQYF.

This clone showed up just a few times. CDR3 in amino acids: CASRVTATNEKLFF. DNA of the CDR3: TGTGCCAGCAGGGTGACAGCAACTAATGAAAAACTGTTTTTT. The chain employs TRBV4-2 and TRBJ1-4; TRBD1 might be the D (5 bases). Germline values: CDR1 LGHNA, CDR2 YNFKEQ. The CDR3 runs to 14 residues. Between the trimmed V and J ends, which lost 6 bases and 0 bases, there was a span of 8 bases.

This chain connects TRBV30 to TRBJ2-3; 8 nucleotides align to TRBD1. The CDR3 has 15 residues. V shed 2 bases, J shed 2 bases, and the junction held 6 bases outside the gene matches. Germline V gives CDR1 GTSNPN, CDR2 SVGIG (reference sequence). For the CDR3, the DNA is TGTGCCTGGAGTTGGACAGGGCGTACCACAGATACGCAGTATTTT. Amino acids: CAWSWTGRTTDTQYF.

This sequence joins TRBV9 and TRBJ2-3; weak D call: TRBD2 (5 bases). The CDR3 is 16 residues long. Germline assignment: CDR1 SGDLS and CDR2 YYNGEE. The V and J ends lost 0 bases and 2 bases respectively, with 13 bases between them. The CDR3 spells CASSVDGGLYTDTQYF. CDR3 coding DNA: TGTGCCAGCAGCGTAGACGGAGGACTCTACACAGATACGCAGTATTTT.

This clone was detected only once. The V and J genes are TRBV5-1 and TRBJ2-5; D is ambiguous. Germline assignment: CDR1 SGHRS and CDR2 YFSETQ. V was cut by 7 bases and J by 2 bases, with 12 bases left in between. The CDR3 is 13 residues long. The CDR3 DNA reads TGCGCCAGCGGAACAGAGATTCAAGAGACCCAGTACTTC. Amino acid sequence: CASGTEIQETQYF.

The CDR3 sequence is CASSPQVRGLETQYF. In DNA form, the CDR3 reads TGTGCCAGCAGCCCACAGGTCAGGGGACTTGAGACCCAGTACTTC. This sequence joins TRBV7-8 and TRBJ2-5; D is perhaps TRBD1 or TRBD2 (6 bases each). There are 15 residues in the CDR3. CDR1 and CDR2 (germline): SGHVS, FQNEAQ. V was clipped by 5 bases and J by 5 bases, with 18 bases between them.

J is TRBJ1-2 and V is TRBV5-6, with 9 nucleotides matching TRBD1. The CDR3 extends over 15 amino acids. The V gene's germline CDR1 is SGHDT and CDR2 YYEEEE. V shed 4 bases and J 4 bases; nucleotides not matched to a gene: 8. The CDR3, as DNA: TGTGCCAGCAGCCCAGGACAGGGGTTTACCTATGGCTACACCTTC. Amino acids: CASSPGQGFTYGYTF.

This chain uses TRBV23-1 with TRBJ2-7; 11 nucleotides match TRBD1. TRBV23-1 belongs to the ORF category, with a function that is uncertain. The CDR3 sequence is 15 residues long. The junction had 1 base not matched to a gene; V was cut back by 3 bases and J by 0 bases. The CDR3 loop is CASSHGTGGSYEQYF. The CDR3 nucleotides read TGCGCCAGCAGTCACGGGACAGGGGGCTCCTACGAGCAGTACTTC.

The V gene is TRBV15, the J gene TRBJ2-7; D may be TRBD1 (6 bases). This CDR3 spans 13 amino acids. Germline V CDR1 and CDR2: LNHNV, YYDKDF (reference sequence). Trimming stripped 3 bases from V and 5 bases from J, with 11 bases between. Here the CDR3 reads CATSSLQGDEQYF. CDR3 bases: TGTGCCACCAGCAGTCTACAGGGAGACGAGCAGTACTTC. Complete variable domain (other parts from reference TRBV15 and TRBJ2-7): DAMVIQNPRYQVTQFGKPVTLSCSQTLNHNVMYWYQQKSSQAPKLLFHYYDKDFNNEADTPDNFQSRRPNTSFCFLDIRSPGLGDTAMYLCATSSLQGDEQYFGPGTRLTVT.

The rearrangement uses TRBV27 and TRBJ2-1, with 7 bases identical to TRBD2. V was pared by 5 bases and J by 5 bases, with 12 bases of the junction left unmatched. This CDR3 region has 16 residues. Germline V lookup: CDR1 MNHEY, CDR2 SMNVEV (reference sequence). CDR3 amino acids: CASSPSAGLFNNEQFF. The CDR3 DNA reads TGTGCCAGCAGTCCTTCAGCGGGACTCTTTAACAATGAGCAGTTCTTC.

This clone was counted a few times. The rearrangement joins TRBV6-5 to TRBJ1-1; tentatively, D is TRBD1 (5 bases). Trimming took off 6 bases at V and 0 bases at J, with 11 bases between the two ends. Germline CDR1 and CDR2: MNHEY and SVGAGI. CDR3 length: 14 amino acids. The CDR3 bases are TGTGCCAGCAGGCTCGGGACGTTGAACACTGAAGCTTTCTTT. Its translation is CASRLGTLNTEAFF.